This is a list of T cell receptor beta chains from one sample in a study of blood T cell repertoires in COVID-19. Clones were read by immunoSEQ multiplex PCR, and TCRdb kept only the in-frame ones, dropping some. The top ten clones hold roughly a tenth of a sample with about 160,000 clones, more than 80% of them seen once. The specimen sequenced was peripheral blood. These receptors came from a human donor in a cohort sampled during active COVID-19. Both conserved end residues are part of each CDR3. Fields, in order: D gene, clone size, J gene, CDR3 length, V gene, CDR3 protein, CDR3 DNA. A D gene is named only where the DNA matches it firmly. For some rows the clone size is stated as once, few or many, or as a class when expanded; others skip it.

d_gene: -
abundance: -
j_gene: TRBJ1-2
len: 15
v_gene: TRBV7-2
CDR3aa: CASSPQIHSNYGYTF
CDR3nt: TGTGCCAGCAGCCCACAGATCCACAGCAACTATGGCTACACCTTC

d_gene: TRBD1
abundance: once
j_gene: TRBJ1-2
len: 15
v_gene: TRBV7-2
CDR3aa: CASSLVWGQSYGYTF
CDR3nt: TGTGCCAGCAGCTTAGTTTGGGGACAGAGCTATGGCTACACCTTC

d_gene: TRBD2
abundance: -
j_gene: TRBJ2-4
len: 19
v_gene: TRBV18
CDR3aa: CASSPISTSGYRGKNIQYF
CDR3nt: TGTGCCAGCTCACCAATATCGACTAGCGGCTACAGGGGCAAAAACATTCAGTACTTC

d_gene: -
abundance: few
j_gene: TRBJ2-7
len: 14
v_gene: TRBV3-1/TRBV3-2
CDR3aa: CASSQSDIPYEQYF
CDR3nt: TGTGCCAGCAGCCAATCGGACATCCCCTACGAGCAGTACTTC

d_gene: TRBD1
abundance: -
j_gene: TRBJ1-4
len: 14
v_gene: TRBV18
CDR3aa: CASSPGTGGEKLFF
CDR3nt: TGTGCCAGCTCTCCCGGGACAGGGGGTGAAAAACTGTTTTTT

d_gene: -
abundance: -
j_gene: TRBJ1-6
len: 15
v_gene: TRBV6-5
CDR3aa: CASSYSSTGNSPLHF
CDR3nt: TGTGCCAGCAGTTACTCCTCCACAGGGAATTCACCCCTCCACTTT

d_gene: -
abundance: -
j_gene: TRBJ1-5
len: 16
v_gene: TRBV6-1
CDR3aa: CASSALRVSGNQPQHF
CDR3nt: TGTGCCAGCAGTGCGCTTCGAGTTTCGGGCAATCAGCCCCAGCATTTT

d_gene: TRBD2
abundance: -
j_gene: TRBJ2-5
len: 15
v_gene: TRBV7-3
CDR3aa: CASSLGGTSQETQYF
CDR3nt: TGTGCCAGCAGCTTGGGTGGGACTAGTCAAGAGACCCAGTACTTC

d_gene: -
abundance: -
j_gene: TRBJ1-3
len: 14
v_gene: TRBV6-5
CDR3aa: CASRPGGSGNTIYF
CDR3nt: TGTGCCAGCAGACCCGGGGGATCTGGAAACACCATATATTTT

d_gene: -
abundance: -
j_gene: TRBJ1-5
len: 14
v_gene: TRBV19
CDR3aa: CASSIGTGRQPQHF
CDR3nt: TGTGCCAGTAGTATTGGAACTGGGCGACAGCCCCAGCATTTT

d_gene: -
abundance: -
j_gene: TRBJ2-1
len: 12
v_gene: TRBV7-8
CDR3aa: CASSLAYREQFF
CDR3nt: TGTGCCAGCAGCTTAGCGTATCGGGAGCAGTTCTTC

d_gene: -
abundance: -
j_gene: TRBJ1-5
len: 15
v_gene: TRBV7-2
CDR3aa: CASSLTVNRNQPQHF
CDR3nt: TGTGCCAGCAGTCTGACAGTGAACCGCAATCAGCCCCAGCATTTT

d_gene: -
abundance: -
j_gene: TRBJ2-7
len: 14
v_gene: TRBV7-8
CDR3aa: CASSLESAGGPQYF
CDR3nt: TGTGCCAGCAGCTTAGAATCCGCGGGTGGGCCACAGTACTTC

d_gene: -
abundance: -
j_gene: TRBJ1-2
len: 19
v_gene: TRBV23-1
CDR3aa: CASSVRYDPYEGENYGYTF
CDR3nt: TGCGCCAGCTCAGTCCGGTACGATCCCTATGAGGGGGAAAACTATGGCTACACCTTC

d_gene: -
abundance: -
j_gene: TRBJ2-1
len: 17
v_gene: TRBV6-1
CDR3aa: CASSEALQQTVYNEQFF
CDR3nt: TGTGCCAGCAGTGAAGCGCTTCAACAGACCGTATACAATGAGCAGTTCTTC

d_gene: -
abundance: many
j_gene: TRBJ2-7
len: 15
v_gene: TRBV7-9
CDR3aa: CASSTLAESSYEQYF
CDR3nt: TGTGCCAGCAGCACCCTGGCGGAGAGCTCCTACGAGCAGTACTTC